One sample yielded the 32 T cell receptor beta chains listed below, sequenced in a study of T cell repertoires in cytomegalovirus infection. Antigen specificity for these receptors is unknown. TCRdb re-analysed the reads in MiXCR, keeping a single row per CDR3 protein. The data contain fewer than 850,000 distinct CDR3 sequences, about 28% of them singletons. Sequenced material: cultured CD8+ T cells from PBMCs, taken from culture after CMV antigen stimulation. These receptors all stem from a human donor in good health (CMV status not recorded). Some clones in this sample may be carry-over from other donors' samples.

This clonotype was observed a few times. The gene calls are TRBV7-2 and TRBJ1-3; D is unclear. The CDR3 covers 15 residues. V gave up 7 bases and J gave up 0 bases, with 13 bases separating them. CDR1 and CDR2 from the germline V gene are SGHTA and FQGNSA. CDR3 nucleotides: TGTGCCAGCAACCCCGCCGTGAACTCTGGAAACACCATATATTTT. Translating gives CASNPAVNSGNTIYF.

The genes are TRBV6-2 or TRBV6-3 and TRBJ1-4; D may be TRBD1 (5 bases). V was clipped by 5 bases and J by 8 bases, with 15 bases between them. Germline-derived CDR1 and CDR2 are MNHEY and SVGEGT. The CDR3 has 14 amino acids. The chain's CDR3 is CASSRRQLREKLFF. CDR3 coding DNA: TGTGCCAGCAGTCGACGACAGCTGCGGGAAAAACTGTTTTTT.

The V and J genes are TRBV11-2 and TRBJ2-1; D may be TRBD1 (6 bases). V shed 2 bases and J shed 9 bases, with 17 bases lying between them. The CDR3 totals 15 residues. The germline V gene has CDR1 SGHAT and CDR2 FQNNGV. The CDR3: CASSLSWGLSVEQFF. The CDR3 DNA reads as TGTGCCAGCAGCTTATCTTGGGGGCTATCCGTTGAGCAGTTCTTC.

This chain joins TRBV24-1 and TRBJ2-3; D may be TRBD2 (5 bases). The CDR3 extends over 14 amino acids. Trimming removed 3 bases at V and 2 bases at J, with 8 bases between. Germline V lookup: CDR1 KGHDR, CDR2 SFDVKD. CDR3 in DNA: TGTGCCACCAGTGATCGGGGATACACAGATACGCAGTATTTT. Protein: CATSDRGYTDTQYF.

The rearrangement links TRBV19 to TRBJ2-3, with D tentatively TRBD2 (5 bases). The V end lost 2 bases, the J end lost 4 bases, and 19 bases lay between the germline ends. Germline assignment: CDR1 LNHDA and CDR2 SQIVND (reference sequence). The CDR3 sequence is 17 residues long. The CDR3 DNA reads as TGTGCCAGTAGTATAAAAGCTTTAGGAAGAGGGTCAGATACGCAGTATTTT. Protein product: CASSIKALGRGSDTQYF.

There are many counts of this clonotype. The chain combines TRBV7-9 with TRBJ2-7; tentative D call: TRBD1 (6 bases). Germline lookup yields CDR1 SEHNR and CDR2 FQNEAQ (reference sequence). The germline V and J ends were trimmed by 0 bases and 2 bases, with 11 bases remaining between them. The CDR3 runs to 15 residues. CDR3 sequence (DNA): TGTGCCAGCAGCTTAGCCCCAGGGGCGGCCTACGAGCAGTACTTC. Its translation: CASSLAPGAAYEQYF.

The chain recombines TRBV27 with TRBJ2-7; possible D gene TRBD2, 6 bases. Germline V lookup: CDR1 MNHEY, CDR2 SMNVEV (reference sequence). The CDR3 loop spans 13 amino acids. Trimming took 3 bases from V and 4 from J, leaving 10 bases between them. CDR3 DNA: TGTGCCAGCAGTTTGGGACTCACTTACGAGCAGTACGTC. Protein sequence: CASSLGLTYEQYV.

Many counts were recorded for this clonotype. The chain links TRBV15 to TRBJ2-7, with 9 bases lining up with TRBD2. The trim removed 0 bases at V and 12 bases at J, leaving 9 bases unmatched. In germline, CDR1 is LNHNV, CDR2 YYDKDF (reference sequence). The CDR3 is 14 residues long. The CDR3 DNA is TGTGCCACCAGCAGAGATCTAAGGCTAGCGGGGACGTACGTC. As protein: CATSRDLRLAGTYV.

The chain links TRBV7-6 to TRBJ1-1, with 7 bases identical to TRBD1. This CDR3 contains 17 residues. The germline CDR1 and CDR2 sequences are SGHVS and FNYEAQ. The ends lost 3 bases at V and 1 base at J; junction bases unmatched: 11. The CDR3 spells CASSFGTGERPNTEAFF. For the CDR3, the DNA is TGTGCCAGCAGCTTTGGCACAGGGGAAAGGCCGAACACTGAAGCTTTCTTT.

This clonotype has a handful of counts. The rearrangement uses TRBV11-3 and TRBJ2-3; 11 nucleotides agree with TRBD1. Trimming removed 5 bases from V and 3 bases from J; junction bases left unmatched: 4. The CDR3 has 15 residues. Germline V gene sequence: CDR1 SGHNT, CDR2 YENEEA. The CDR3 region has the DNA TGTGCCAGCAGCGAGGGGACAGGGGGTACAGATACGCAGTATTTT. It codes for CASSEGTGGTDTQYF.

This clonotype has just a few counts. This rearrangement joins TRBV10-2 to TRBJ2-7; 9 bases are a match to TRBD2. With V trimmed by 4 bases and J by 0 bases, 7 bases remained unmatched. Germline CDR1 and CDR2: WSHSY and SAAADI. The CDR3 consists of 16 residues. DNA for the CDR3: TGCGCCAGCAGTGGAGCCCCTAGCGGGGCCTCCTACGAGCAGTACTTC. Amino acid sequence: CASSGAPSGASYEQYF.

The rearrangement uses TRBV12-5 and TRBJ1-1; possibly TRBD1 for D (6 bases). The CDR3 loop spans 16 amino acids. Germline CDR1 reads LGHNT; CDR2 reads FRNRAP. The V gene lost 2 bases and the J gene lost 0 bases, with 13 bases spanning the gap. The CDR3 spells CASGLWGAGLNTEAFF. In DNA, the CDR3 is TGTGCTAGTGGTTTGTGGGGGGCTGGATTGAACACTGAAGCTTTCTTT.

The chain links TRBV14 to TRBJ2-5, with D hard to call. V lost 2 bases, J lost 3 bases, and 10 bases lay in between. CDR3 size: 14 residues. Germline V gene data show CDR1 as SGHDN and CDR2 as FVKESK. CDR3 sequence (DNA): TGTGCCAGCAGCCAATTGATGACCAAAGAGACCCAGTACTTC. Translated: CASSQLMTKETQYF.

V usage is TRBV24-1 and J usage is TRBJ2-5, with unresolved D. The V and J ends lost 4 bases and 1 base respectively, with 15 bases between them. This CDR3 is 16 amino acids long. Germline V lookup: CDR1 KGHDR, CDR2 SFDVKD. The CDR3 spells CATSDPKERFQETQYF. In DNA, the CDR3 is TGTGCCACCAGTGACCCGAAGGAACGGTTCCAAGAGACCCAGTACTTC.

The chain uses TRBV20-1 and TRBJ2-3; 8 bases align to TRBD2. Germline assignment: CDR1 DFQATT and CDR2 SNEGSKA (reference sequence). V lost 3 bases, J lost 1 base, and 9 bases stayed unmatched. The CDR3 spans 16 residues. CDR3 bases: TGCAGTGCTAGGCCCCGACTAGCGTGGGGCACAGATACGCAGTATTTT. Translating gives CSARPRLAWGTDTQYF.

The chain has TRBV6-6 and TRBJ2-7; D unresolved. This CDR3 contains 10 residues. The germline V gene encodes CDR1 MNHNY and CDR2 SVGAGI (reference sequence). The V end was cut by 5 bases, the J end by 7 bases, with 6 bases between. Here the CDR3 DNA reads TGTGCCAGCAGTATCCGGGAGCAGTACTTC. Translated, it gives CASSIREQYF.

The rearrangement uses TRBV29-1 and TRBJ1-3; the D gene is possibly TRBD1 (6 bases). Trimming pared 0 bases from V and 4 bases from J, leaving 19 bases between. The CDR3 has 17 residues. Germline V gene lookup returns CDR1 SQVTM and CDR2 ANQGSEA. The CDR3 DNA reads as TGCAGCGTTGAAGAGGCCAGGGGCGAGGTGTACGGAAACACCATATATTTT. This translates into CSVEEARGEVYGNTIYF.

The chain combines TRBV19 with TRBJ2-4; TRBD1 is a possible D gene (6 bases). The ends were cut back, 5 bases at V and 4 bases at J, with 12 bases in the middle. CDR3 length: 14 amino acids. Germline lookup yields CDR1 LNHDA and CDR2 SQIVND (reference sequence). CDR3 protein: CASSSGVRKNIQYF. CDR3 bases: TGTGCCAGTAGTTCAGGGGTCCGGAAAAACATTCAGTACTTC.

The chain combines TRBV11-2 with TRBJ1-6; D not certain. The CDR3 is 17 residues long. Germline V gives CDR1 SGHAT, CDR2 FQNNGV. Trimming took 5 bases from V and 8 from J, leaving 22 bases between them. This CDR3 is CASSTFGNLEHDSPLHF. DNA of the CDR3: TGTGCCAGCAGCACTTTTGGCAATCTTGAGCATGATTCACCCCTCCACTTT.

The rearrangement uses TRBV12-3 or TRBV12-4 and TRBJ1-2; 11 bases line up with TRBD1. The CDR3 is made up of 15 amino acids. In nucleotides, the CDR3 is TGTGCAGCAGCTGACCCGGGACAGGGGGACTATGGCTACACCTTC. Protein product: CAAADPGQGDYGYTF.

This clonotype was seen repeatedly, ten times or more. The chain employs TRBV7-2 and TRBJ2-7, with D possibly TRBD2 on 5 matching bases. Germline CDR1 is SGHTA and CDR2 is FQGNSA. The ends were cut back, 4 bases at V and 0 bases at J, with 22 bases in the middle. This CDR3 has 18 amino acids. The CDR3 here is CASSSRGDTLPFSYEQYV. DNA of the CDR3: TGTGCCAGCAGCTCCCGGGGAGACACACTTCCCTTCTCCTACGAGCAGTACGTC.

V usage is TRBV5-5 and J usage is TRBJ2-1, with 9 bases that match TRBD2. CDR1 is SGHKS, CDR2 YYEKEE, per germline (reference sequence). V shed 4 bases, J shed 0 bases, and the junction held 8 bases outside the gene matches. The CDR3 extends over 17 amino acids. As DNA, the CDR3 is TGTGCCAGCAGCCCGTACAAGACTAGCGGCTCCTACAATGAGCAGTTCTTC. Its protein is CASSPYKTSGSYNEQFF.

In the case of this clonotype: This may come from a read error, since a much larger clone is one base off. The chain uses TRBV6-6 and TRBJ1-2, with 8 positions matching TRBD1. With V trimmed by 2 bases and J by 4 bases, 3 bases remained unmatched. The CDR3 loop spans 14 amino acids. The germline gives CDR1 MNHNY, CDR2 SVGAGI (reference sequence). Here the CDR3 reads CASSYVDRAYGYTF. In DNA, the CDR3 is TGTGCCAGCAGTTACGTGGACAGGGCCTATGGCTACACCTTC.

The rearrangement uses TRBV15 and TRBJ1-2; a possible D gene is TRBD1 (5 bases). This CDR3 has 15 amino acids. Trimming removed 0 bases at V and 8 bases at J, with 16 bases between. Germline V gene lookup returns CDR1 LNHNV and CDR2 YYDKDF (reference sequence). This chain's CDR3 is CATSRDQGDPRGYTF. In DNA form, the CDR3 reads TGTGCCACCAGCAGAGATCAAGGGGATCCAAGAGGCTACACCTTC.

This clonotype was picked up a small number of times. This chain connects TRBV6-1 to TRBJ2-7; D is undetermined. CDR1 and CDR2 from the germline V gene are MNHNS and SASEGT. The length of the CDR3 is 15 residues. Between the trimmed V and J ends, which lost 2 bases and 1 base, there was a span of 12 bases. The DNA of the CDR3 is TGTGCCAGCAGTGAAAACAGAGGTCCATCCTACGAGCAGTACGTC. Translating gives CASSENRGPSYEQYV.

A single count supports this clonotype. This chain uses TRBV9 with TRBJ2-1, with D maybe TRBD2 (6 bases). The CDR3 consists of 14 residues. Germline V gives CDR1 SGDLS, CDR2 YYNGEE. V lost 10 bases, J lost 0 bases, and 14 bases lay in between. Written as DNA, the CDR3 is TGTGCCGGCGGTCGGGGGAGCTCCTACAATGAGCAGTTCTTC. Translated, it gives CAGGRGSSYNEQFF.

This sequence joins TRBV4-3 and TRBJ2-7; D uncertain. The germline CDR1 and CDR2 sequences are LGHNA and YSLEER. This CDR3 comprises 14 residues. The ends were cut back, 1 base at V and 4 bases at J, with 11 bases in the middle. CDR3 sequence (DNA): TGCGCCAGCAGCCAAGCCCCCCCCACGTACGAGCAGTACGTC. Translated, it gives CASSQAPPTYEQYV.

This clonotype has a single count. The chain recombines TRBV24-1 with TRBJ2-1; 8 nucleotides align to TRBD2. Germline CDR1 and CDR2: KGHDR and SFDVKD. With V trimmed by 3 bases and J by 7 bases, 10 bases remained unmatched. The CDR3 is 16 amino acids. CDR3 residues: CATSDDRGGPLNEQFF. The DNA for the CDR3 is TGTGCCACCAGTGATGACCGGGGGGGGCCCTTAAATGAGCAGTTCTTC.

CDR3 sequence (DNA): TGTGCCAGCAGTTATTTCCAGACTAGTGGGATAGAGCAGTATTTT. Its translation: CASSYFQTSGIEQYF. The V and J genes are TRBV6-2 or TRBV6-3 and TRBJ2-3, with a weak D call TRBD2 (6 bases). V lost 3 bases to trimming and J lost 11 bases, with 21 bases between them. The CDR3 extends over 15 amino acids. The germline gives CDR1 MNHEY, CDR2 SVGEGT.

As concerns this clonotype: A much larger clone sits a single nucleotide away, making a read error possible. J is TRBJ2-2 and V is TRBV7-9, with 7 bases aligning to TRBD1. CDR3 length: 12 amino acids. J lost 3 bases, V lost 10 bases, and 2 bases had no gene match. In germline, CDR1 is SEHNR, CDR2 FQNEAQ (reference sequence). The CDR3 sequence: CATDRDTGELFF. The CDR3 bases are TGTGCCACCGACAGGGACACCGGGGAGCTGTTTTTT. Combining the CDR3 with reference TRBV7-9 and TRBJ2-2 gives the whole variable domain DTGVSQNPRHKITKRGQNVTFRCDPISEHNRLYWYRQTLGQGPEFLTYFQNEAQLEKSRLLSDRFSAERPKGSFSTLEIQRTEQGDSAMYLCATDRDTGELFFGEGSRLTVL.

This clonotype was counted at least ten times. The chain recombines TRBV6-1 with TRBJ1-5; D gene unclear. V lost 5 bases and J 1 base, leaving 18 bases between the germline ends. CDR3 length: 17 amino acids. The germline CDR1 and CDR2 sequences are MNHNS and SASEGT. The CDR3 sequence: CASSRLGDSRSNQPQHF. The CDR3 DNA reads as TGTGCCAGCAGTCGATTAGGAGACTCTCGGAGCAATCAGCCCCAGCATTTT.

The chain couples TRBV29-1 to TRBJ2-7; 8 bases are shared with TRBD2. CDR3 length equals 15 residues. The V gene's germline CDR1 is SQVTM and CDR2 ANQGSEA. The V segment lost 0 bases and the J segment 6 bases; nucleotides outside the gene matches: 10. CDR3 residues: CSVEDHGGGPSEQYF. Written as DNA, the CDR3 is TGCAGCGTTGAAGATCACGGCGGGGGGCCGTCCGAGCAGTACTTC.